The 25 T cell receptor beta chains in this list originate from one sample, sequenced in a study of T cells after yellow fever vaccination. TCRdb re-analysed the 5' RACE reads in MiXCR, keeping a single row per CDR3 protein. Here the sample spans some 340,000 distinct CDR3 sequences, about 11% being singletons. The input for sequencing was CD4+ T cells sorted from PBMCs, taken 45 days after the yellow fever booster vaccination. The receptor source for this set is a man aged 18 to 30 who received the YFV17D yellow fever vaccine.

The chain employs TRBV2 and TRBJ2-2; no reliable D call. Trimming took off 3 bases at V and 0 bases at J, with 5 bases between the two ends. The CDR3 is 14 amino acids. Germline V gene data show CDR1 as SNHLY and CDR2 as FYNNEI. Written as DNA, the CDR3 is TGTGCCAGCAGTGATTATGCGAACACCGGGGAGCTGTTTTTT. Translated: CASSDYANTGELFF.

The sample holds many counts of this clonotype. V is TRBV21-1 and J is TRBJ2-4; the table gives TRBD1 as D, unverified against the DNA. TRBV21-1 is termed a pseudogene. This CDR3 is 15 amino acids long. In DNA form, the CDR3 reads TGTGCCAGCACCACACCCCCTGGACGGAAAAACATTCAGTACTTC. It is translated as CASTTPPGRKNIQYF.

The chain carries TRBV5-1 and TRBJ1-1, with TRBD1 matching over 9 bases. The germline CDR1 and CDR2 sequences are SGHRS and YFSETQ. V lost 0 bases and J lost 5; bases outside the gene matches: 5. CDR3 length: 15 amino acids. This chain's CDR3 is CASSLAPGQGTEAFF. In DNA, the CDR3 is TGCGCCAGCAGCTTGGCTCCCGGACAGGGGACTGAAGCTTTCTTT.

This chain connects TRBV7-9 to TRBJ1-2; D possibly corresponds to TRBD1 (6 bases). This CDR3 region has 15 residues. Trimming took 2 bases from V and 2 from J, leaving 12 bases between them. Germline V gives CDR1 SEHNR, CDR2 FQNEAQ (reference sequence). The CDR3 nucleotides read TGTGCCAGCAGCTTAAGGACAGAACAAAACTATGGCTACACCTTC. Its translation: CASSLRTEQNYGYTF. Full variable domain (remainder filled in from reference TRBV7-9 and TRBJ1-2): DTGVSQNPRHKITKRGQNVTFRCDPISEHNRLYWYRQTLGQGPEFLTYFQNEAQLEKSRLLSDRFSAERPKGSFSTLEIQRTEQGDSAMYLCASSLRTEQNYGYTFGSGTRLTVV.

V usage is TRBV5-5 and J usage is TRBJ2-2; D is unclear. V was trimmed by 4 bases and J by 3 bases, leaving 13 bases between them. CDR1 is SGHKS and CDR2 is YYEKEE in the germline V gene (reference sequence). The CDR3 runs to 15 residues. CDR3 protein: CASSVGWVDTGELFF. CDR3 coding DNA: TGTGCCAGCAGCGTCGGGTGGGTCGACACCGGGGAGCTGTTTTTT.

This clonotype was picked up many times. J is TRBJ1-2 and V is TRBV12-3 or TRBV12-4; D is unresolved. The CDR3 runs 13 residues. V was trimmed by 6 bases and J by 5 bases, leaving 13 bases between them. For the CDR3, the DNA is TGTGCCAGCAGCTTACTGGGAGCGTATGGCTACACCTTC. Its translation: CASSLLGAYGYTF.

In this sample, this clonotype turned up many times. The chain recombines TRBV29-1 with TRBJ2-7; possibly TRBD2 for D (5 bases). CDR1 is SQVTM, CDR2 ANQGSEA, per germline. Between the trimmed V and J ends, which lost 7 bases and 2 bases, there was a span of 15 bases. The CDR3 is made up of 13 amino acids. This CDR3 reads CSASKSPPYEQYF. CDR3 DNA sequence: TGCAGCGCTAGCAAGTCTCCGCCCTACGAGCAGTACTTC.

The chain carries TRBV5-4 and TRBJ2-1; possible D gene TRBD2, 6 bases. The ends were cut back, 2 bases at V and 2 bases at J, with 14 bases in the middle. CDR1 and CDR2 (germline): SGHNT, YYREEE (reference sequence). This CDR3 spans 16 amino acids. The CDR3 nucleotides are TGTGCCAGCAGCTTTGGAGGGGCAGGAGCCTACAATGAGCAGTTCTTC. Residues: CASSFGGAGAYNEQFF.

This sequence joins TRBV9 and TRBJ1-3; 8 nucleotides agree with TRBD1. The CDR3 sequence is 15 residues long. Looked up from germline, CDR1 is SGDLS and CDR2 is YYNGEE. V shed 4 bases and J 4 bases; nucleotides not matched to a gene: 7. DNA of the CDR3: TGTGCCAGCAGCCCGACAGGGGTAGGAGGAAACACCATATATTTT. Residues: CASSPTGVGGNTIYF. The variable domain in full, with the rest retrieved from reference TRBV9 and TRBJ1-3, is DSGVTQTPKHLITATGQRVTLRCSPRSGDLSVYWYQQSLDQGLQFLIQYYNGEERAKGNILERFSAQQFPDLHSELNLSSLELGDSALYFCASSPTGVGGNTIYFGEGSWLTVV.

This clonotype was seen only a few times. The CDR3 DNA follows: TGTGCCAGCAGCTTCCTCTCCAGCGGGGGAAGGTCAGATACGCAGTATTTT. It yields the protein CASSFLSSGGRSDTQYF. The chain is built from TRBV7-2 and TRBJ2-3; 8 bases align to TRBD2. V was clipped by 3 bases and J by 4 bases; unmatched bases: 12. Looked up from germline, CDR1 is SGHTA and CDR2 is FQGNSA. The CDR3 length is 17 residues.

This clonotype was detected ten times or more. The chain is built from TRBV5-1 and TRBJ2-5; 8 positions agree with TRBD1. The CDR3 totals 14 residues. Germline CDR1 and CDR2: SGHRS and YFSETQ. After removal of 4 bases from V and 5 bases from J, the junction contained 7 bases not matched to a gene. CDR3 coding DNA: TGCGCCAGCAGCCTCGGACAGGGAGACGAGACCCAGTACTTC. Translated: CASSLGQGDETQYF.

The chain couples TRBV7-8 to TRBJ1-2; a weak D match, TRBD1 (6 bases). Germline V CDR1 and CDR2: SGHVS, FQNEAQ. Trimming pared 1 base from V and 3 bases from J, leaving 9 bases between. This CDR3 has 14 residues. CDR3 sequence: CASSLGDTYYGYTF. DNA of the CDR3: TGTGCCAGCAGCTTAGGGGACACCTACTATGGCTACACCTTC.

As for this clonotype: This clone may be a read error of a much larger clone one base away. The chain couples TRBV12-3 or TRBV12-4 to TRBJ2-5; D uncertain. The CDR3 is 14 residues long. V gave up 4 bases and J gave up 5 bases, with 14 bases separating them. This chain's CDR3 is CASSSPLVVETQYF. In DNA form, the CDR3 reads TGTGCCAGCAGTTCCCCCCTCGTCGTGGAGACCCAGTACTTC.

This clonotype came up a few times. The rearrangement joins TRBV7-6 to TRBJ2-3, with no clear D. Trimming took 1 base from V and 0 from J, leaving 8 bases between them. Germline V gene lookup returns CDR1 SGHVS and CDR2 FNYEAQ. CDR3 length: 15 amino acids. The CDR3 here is CASSLVKASTDTQYF. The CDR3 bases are TGTGCCAGCAGCTTAGTGAAGGCTAGCACAGATACGCAGTATTTT.

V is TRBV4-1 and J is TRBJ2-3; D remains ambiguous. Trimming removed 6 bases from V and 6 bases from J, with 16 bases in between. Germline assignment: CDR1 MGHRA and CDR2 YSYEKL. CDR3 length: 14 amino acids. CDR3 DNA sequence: TGCGCCAGCAGACCAATCGGCTCCGCGGATACGCAGTATTTT. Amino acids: CASRPIGSADTQYF.

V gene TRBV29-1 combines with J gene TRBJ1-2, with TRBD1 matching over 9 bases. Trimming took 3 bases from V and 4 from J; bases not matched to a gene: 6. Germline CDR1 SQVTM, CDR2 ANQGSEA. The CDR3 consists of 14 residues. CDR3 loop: CSVEPVGQGYGYTF. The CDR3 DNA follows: TGCAGCGTTGAGCCCGTGGGACAGGGCTATGGCTACACCTTC. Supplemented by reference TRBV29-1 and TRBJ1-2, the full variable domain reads SAVISQKPSRDICQRGTSLTIQCQVDSQVTMMFWYRQQPGQSLTLIATANQGSEATYESGFVIDKFPISRPNLTFSTLTVSNMSPEDSSIYLCSVEPVGQGYGYTFGSGTRLTVV.

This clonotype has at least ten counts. The CDR3 DNA is TGTGCCAGCAGCTTAACGCCTGGACTAGCGGGCGTCCCAGGGCAGCAGTACTTC. Its translation: CASSLTPGLAGVPGQQYF. V usage is TRBV7-2 and J usage is TRBJ2-7; TRBD2 aligns across 11 bases. V trimming: 2 bases; J trimming: 8 bases; junction bases outside the gene matches: 17. This CDR3 is 18 amino acids long. CDR1 SGHTA and CDR2 FQGNSA come from the germline V gene.

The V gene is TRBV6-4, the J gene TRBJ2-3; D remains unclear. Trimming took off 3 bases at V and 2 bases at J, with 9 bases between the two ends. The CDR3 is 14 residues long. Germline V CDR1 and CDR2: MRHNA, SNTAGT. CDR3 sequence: CASSESLATDTQYF. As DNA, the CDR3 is TGTGCCAGCAGTGAATCCCTCGCCACAGATACGCAGTATTTT.

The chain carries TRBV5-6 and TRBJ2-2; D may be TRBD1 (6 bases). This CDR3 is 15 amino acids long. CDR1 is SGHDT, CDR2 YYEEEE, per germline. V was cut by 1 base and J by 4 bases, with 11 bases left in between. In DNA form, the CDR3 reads TGTGCCAGCAGCTTGTATGCAGGGGTCACCGGGGAGCTGTTTTTT. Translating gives CASSLYAGVTGELFF.

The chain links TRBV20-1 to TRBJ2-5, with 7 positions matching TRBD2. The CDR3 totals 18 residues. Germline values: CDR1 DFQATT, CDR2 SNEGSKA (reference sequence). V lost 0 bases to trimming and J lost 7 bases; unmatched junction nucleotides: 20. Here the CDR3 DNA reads TGCAGTGCTAGAGATATGGAGGCCCGCCCTATCCCGGGGGGGACCCAGTACTTC. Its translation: CSARDMEARPIPGGTQYF.

CDR3 bases: TGTGCCACGTGCGGGGACTCAGATACGCAGTATTTT. Its protein product is CATCGDSDTQYF. The rearrangement links TRBV10-3 to TRBJ2-3; a possible D gene is TRBD2 (6 bases). The CDR3 consists of 12 residues. Trimming removed 10 bases at V and 4 bases at J, with 12 bases between. The germline V gene encodes CDR1 ENHRY and CDR2 SYGVKD.

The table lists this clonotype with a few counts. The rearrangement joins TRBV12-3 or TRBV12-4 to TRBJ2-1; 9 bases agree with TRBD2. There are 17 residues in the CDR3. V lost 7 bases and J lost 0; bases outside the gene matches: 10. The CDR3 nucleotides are TGTGCCAGCAACCCGGGACTAGCCGAAAGCTCCTACAATGAGCAGTTCTTC. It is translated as CASNPGLAESSYNEQFF.

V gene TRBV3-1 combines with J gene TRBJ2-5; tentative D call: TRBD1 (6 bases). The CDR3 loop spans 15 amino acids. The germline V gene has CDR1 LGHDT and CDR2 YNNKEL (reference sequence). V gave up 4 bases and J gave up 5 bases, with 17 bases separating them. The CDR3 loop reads CASSLRGRGGETQYF. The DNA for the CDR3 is TGTGCCAGCAGCCTTCGGGGCAGGGGCGGGGAGACCCAGTACTTC.

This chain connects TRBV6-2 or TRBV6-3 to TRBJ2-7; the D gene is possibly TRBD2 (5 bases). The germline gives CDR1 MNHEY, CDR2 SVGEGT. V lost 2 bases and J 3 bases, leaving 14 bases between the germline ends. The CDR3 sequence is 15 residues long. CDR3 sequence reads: CASSYRTPDFYEQYV. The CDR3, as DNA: TGTGCCAGCAGTTACCGAACTCCGGACTTCTACGAGCAGTACGTC.

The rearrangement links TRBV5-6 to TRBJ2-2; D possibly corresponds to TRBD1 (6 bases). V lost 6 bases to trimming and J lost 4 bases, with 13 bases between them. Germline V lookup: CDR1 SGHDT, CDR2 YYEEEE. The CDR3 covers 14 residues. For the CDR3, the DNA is TGTGCCAGCACCTACAGGGTCGGCACCGGGGAGCTGTTTTTT. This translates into CASTYRVGTGELFF.